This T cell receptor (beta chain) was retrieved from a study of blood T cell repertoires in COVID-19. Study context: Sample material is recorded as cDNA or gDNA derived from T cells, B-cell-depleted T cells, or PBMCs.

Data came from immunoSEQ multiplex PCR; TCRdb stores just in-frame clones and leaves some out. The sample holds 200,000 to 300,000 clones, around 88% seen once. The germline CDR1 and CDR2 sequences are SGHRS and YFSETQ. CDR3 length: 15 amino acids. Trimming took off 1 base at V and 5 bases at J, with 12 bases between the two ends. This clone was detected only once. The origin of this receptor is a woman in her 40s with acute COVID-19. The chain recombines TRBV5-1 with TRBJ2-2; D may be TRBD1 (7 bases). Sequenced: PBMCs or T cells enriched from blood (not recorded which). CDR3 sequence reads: CASSLISGGTGELFF. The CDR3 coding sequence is TGCGCCAGCAGCTTGATTTCAGGGGGGACCGGGGAGCTGTTTTTT.